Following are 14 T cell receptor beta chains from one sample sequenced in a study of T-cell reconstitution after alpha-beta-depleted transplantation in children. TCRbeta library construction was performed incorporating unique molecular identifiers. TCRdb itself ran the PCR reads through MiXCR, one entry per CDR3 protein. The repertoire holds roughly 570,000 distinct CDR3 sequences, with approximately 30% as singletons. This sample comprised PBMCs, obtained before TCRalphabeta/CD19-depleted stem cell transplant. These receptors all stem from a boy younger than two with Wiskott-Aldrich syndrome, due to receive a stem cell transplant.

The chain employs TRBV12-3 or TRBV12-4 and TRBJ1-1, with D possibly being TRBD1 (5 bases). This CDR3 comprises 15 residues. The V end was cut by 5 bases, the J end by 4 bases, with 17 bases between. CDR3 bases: TGTGCCAGCAGTCCGGGCCCCAGGGTGGGCACTGAAGCTTTCTTT. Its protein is CASSPGPRVGTEAFF.

The CDR3 DNA reads as TGTGCCAGCAGCCCTAACAGGGGGAGGTACAATGAGCAGTTCTTC. This encodes CASSPNRGRYNEQFF. The chain couples TRBV7-2 to TRBJ2-1, with 8 bases matching TRBD1. J was trimmed by 4 bases and V by 5 bases; bases with no gene match: 7. This CDR3 contains 15 residues. In germline, CDR1 is SGHTA, CDR2 FQGNSA.

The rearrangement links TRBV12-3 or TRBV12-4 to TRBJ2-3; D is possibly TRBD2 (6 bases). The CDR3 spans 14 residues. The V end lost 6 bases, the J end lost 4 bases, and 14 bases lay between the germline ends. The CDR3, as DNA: TGTGCCAGCAGGTTTGCCCCGGGGGCAGATACGCAGTATTTT. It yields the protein CASRFAPGADTQYF.

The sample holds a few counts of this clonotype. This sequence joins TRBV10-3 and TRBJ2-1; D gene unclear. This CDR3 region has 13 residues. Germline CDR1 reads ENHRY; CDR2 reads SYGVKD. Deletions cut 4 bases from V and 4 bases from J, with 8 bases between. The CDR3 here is CAISAAVYNEQFF. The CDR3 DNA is TGTGCCATCAGTGCGGCGGTGTACAATGAGCAGTTCTTC.

The CDR3 sequence: CSARGQGNSPLHF. The CDR3, as DNA: TGCAGTGCTAGGGGCCAGGGGAATTCACCCCTCCACTTT. V gene TRBV20-1 combines with J gene TRBJ1-6; D possibly corresponds to TRBD1 (6 bases). Looked up from germline, CDR1 is DFQATT and CDR2 is SNEGSKA (reference sequence). The CDR3 covers 13 residues. Trimming took 3 bases from V and 7 from J, leaving 10 bases between them.

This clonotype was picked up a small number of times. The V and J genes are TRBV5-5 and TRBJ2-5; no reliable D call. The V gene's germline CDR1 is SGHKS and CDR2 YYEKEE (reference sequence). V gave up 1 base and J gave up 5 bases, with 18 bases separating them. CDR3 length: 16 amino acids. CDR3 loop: CASSLFHSRWRETQYF. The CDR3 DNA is TGTGCCAGCAGCTTGTTTCACAGTCGATGGCGGGAGACCCAGTACTTC.

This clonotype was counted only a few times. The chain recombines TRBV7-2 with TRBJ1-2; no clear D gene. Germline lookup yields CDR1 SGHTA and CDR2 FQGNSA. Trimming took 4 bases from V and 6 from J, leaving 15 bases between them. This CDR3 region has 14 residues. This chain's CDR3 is CASSSGPGSNGYTF. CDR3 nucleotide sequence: TGTGCCAGCAGCTCCGGGCCAGGTTCTAATGGCTACACCTTC.

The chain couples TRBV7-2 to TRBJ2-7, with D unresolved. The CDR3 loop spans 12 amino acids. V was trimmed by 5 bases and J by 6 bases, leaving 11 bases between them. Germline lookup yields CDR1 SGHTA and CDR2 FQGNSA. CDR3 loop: CASSPLGGEQYF. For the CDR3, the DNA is TGTGCCAGCAGCCCCCTAGGTGGCGAGCAGTACTTC.

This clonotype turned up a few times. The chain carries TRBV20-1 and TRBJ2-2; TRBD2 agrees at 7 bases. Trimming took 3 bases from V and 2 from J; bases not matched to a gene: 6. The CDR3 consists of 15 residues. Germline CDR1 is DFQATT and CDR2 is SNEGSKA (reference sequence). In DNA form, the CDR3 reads TGCAGTGCTAGGGGGGGGAGGGCCAACACCGGGGAGCTGTTTTTT. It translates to CSARGGRANTGELFF.

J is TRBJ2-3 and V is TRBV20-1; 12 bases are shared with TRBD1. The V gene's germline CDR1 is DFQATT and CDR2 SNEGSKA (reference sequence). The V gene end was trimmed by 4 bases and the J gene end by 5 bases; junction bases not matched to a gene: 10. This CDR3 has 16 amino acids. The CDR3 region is CSAKTRDRGREDTQYF. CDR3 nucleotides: TGCAGTGCTAAAACCCGGGACAGGGGGCGGGAAGATACGCAGTATTTT.

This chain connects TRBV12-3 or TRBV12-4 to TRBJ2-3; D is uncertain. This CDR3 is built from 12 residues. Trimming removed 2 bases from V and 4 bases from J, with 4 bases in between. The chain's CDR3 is CASSLQADTQYF. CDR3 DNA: TGTGCCAGCAGTTTACAGGCAGATACGCAGTATTTT.

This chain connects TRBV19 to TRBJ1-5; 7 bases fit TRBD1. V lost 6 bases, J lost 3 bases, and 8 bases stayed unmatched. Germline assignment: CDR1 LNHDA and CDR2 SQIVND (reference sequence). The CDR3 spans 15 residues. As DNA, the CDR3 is TGTGCCAGTAGCCTCAGGGGGGTAGACAATCAGCCCCAGCATTTT. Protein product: CASSLRGVDNQPQHF.

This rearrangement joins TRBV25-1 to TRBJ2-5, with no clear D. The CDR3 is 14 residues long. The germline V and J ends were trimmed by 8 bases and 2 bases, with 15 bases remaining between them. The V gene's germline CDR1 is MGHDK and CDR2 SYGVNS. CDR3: CASGGHYLQETQYF. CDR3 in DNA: TGTGCCAGCGGTGGGCACTACCTTCAAGAGACCCAGTACTTC. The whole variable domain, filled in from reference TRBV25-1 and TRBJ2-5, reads EADIYQTPRYLVIGTGKKITLECSQTMGHDKMYWYQQDPGMELHLIHYSYGVNSTEKGDLSSESTVSRIRTEHFPLTLESARPSHTSQYLCASGGHYLQETQYFGPGTRLLVL.

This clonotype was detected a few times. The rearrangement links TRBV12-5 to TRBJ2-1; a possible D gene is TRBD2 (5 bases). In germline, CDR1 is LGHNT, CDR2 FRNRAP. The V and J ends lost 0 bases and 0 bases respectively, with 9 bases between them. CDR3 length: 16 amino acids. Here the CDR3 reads CASGLVLGSSYNEQFF. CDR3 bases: TGTGCTAGTGGTTTGGTATTGGGGAGCTCCTACAATGAGCAGTTCTTC. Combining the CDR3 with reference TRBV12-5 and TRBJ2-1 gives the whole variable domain DARVTQTPRHKVTEMGQEVTMRCQPILGHNTVFWYRQTMMQGLELLAYFRNRAPLDDSGMPKDRFSAEMPDATLATLKIQPSEPRDSAVYFCASGLVLGSSYNEQFFGPGTRLTVL.